This T cell receptor beta chain is from a study of cytomegalovirus exposure and HLA in healthy donors. This clone came up once. With 60 Vbeta and 13 Jbeta primers, the PCR was carried out. The repertoire was sequenced with immunoSEQ multiplex PCR; TCRdb's copy has only in-frame clones and lacks some. The table includes 160,000 or so clones, roughly 80% detected once. Trimming pared 7 bases from V and 0 bases from J, leaving 16 bases between. This CDR3 has 16 residues. Per the germline V gene, CDR1 is SNHLY and CDR2 is FYNNEI. The origin of this receptor is a woman between 18 and 30 years old in good health and CMV-seropositive. The specimen sequenced was PBMCs. The chain uses TRBV2 and TRBJ1-3; TRBD1 might be the D (6 bases). CDR3 sequence reads: CASTLRGQRSGNTIYF. The CDR3 DNA is TGTGCCAGCACCCTTAGAGGACAGCGCTCTGGAAACACCATATATTTT. Full variable domain (remainder filled in from reference TRBV2 and TRBJ1-3): EPEVTQTPSHQVTQMGQEVILRCVPISNHLYFYWYRQILGQKVEFLVSFYNNEISEKSEIFDDQFSVERPDGSNFTLKIRSTKLEDSAMYFCASTLRGQRSGNTIYFGEGSWLTVV.